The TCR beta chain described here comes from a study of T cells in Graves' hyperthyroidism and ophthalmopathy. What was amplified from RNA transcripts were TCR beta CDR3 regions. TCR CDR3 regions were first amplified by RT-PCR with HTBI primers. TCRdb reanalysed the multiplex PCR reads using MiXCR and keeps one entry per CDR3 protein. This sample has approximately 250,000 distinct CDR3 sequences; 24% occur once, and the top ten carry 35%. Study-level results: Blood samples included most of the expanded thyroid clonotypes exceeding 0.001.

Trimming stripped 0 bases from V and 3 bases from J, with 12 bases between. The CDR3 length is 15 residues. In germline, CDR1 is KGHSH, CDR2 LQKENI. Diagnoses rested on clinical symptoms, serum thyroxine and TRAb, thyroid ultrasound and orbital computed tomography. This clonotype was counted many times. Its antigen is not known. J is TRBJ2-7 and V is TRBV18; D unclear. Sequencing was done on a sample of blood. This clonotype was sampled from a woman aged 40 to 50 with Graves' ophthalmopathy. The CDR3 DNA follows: TGTGCCAGCTCACCACCGGTGGGAAACCTCTACGAGCAGTACTTC. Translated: CASSPPVGNLYEQYF.